The rows below give T cell receptor beta chains drawn from one sample of a study of T cell clones after liver transplantation. Sequencing was performed with immunoSEQ multiplex PCR; in TCRdb, only in-frame clones are kept and a portion is missing. The sample has more than 45,000 clones, less than 85% seen once. The sample here was CD4+ T cells from blood, taken at the roughly 15-month timepoint. The receptors come from a human patient who received a liver transplant. Part of the T cell pool may stem from the graft donor. CDR3s include the opening cysteine and the closing phenylalanine or tryptophan. D genes are given only for firm matches. Size values are once, few and many counts, or a class for expanded clones, and some rows have none.

V	D	J	size	CDR3	DNA
TRBV6-5	NA	TRBJ2-7	many	CASRPGLDGGEQYF	TGTGCCAGCCGACCTGGGTTAGATGGCGGCGAGCAGTACTTC
TRBV5-1	NA	TRBJ2-5	few	CASSLDPEPGTQYF	TGCGCCAGCAGCTTGGATCCGGAGCCGGGGACCCAGTACTTC
TRBV2	TRBD1	TRBJ1-1	NA	CASSVTTGGDRRAFF	TGTGCCAGCAGTGTGACGACAGGGGGAGATCGGAGGGCTTTCTTT
TRBV6-5	NA	TRBJ2-3	NA	CASNFRGAGTDTQYF	TGTGCCAGCAACTTCCGGGGGGCAGGCACAGATACGCAGTATTTT
TRBV19	NA	TRBJ2-2	NA	CASSTLGKYTGELFF	TGTGCCAGTTCAACACTCGGTAAATACACCGGGGAGCTGTTTTTT
TRBV30	NA	TRBJ1-2	NA	CAWSHLRGNLGYGYTF	TGTGCCTGGAGTCACCTAAGGGGAAATTTAGGCTATGGCTACACCTTC
TRBV5-6	TRBD2	TRBJ2-5	NA	CASSYLAGGRQETQYF	TGTGCCAGCAGCTATCTAGCGGGGGGCCGCCAAGAGACCCAGTACTTC
TRBV6-5	NA	TRBJ2-5	NA	CASSCRGARETQYF	TGTGCCAGCAGTTGCCGGGGGGCGAGGGAGACCCAGTACTTC
TRBV9	TRBD1	TRBJ1-5	NA	CASSAGTGGVNQPQHF	TGTGCCAGCAGCGCCGGGACAGGGGGGGTCAATCAGCCCCAGCATTTT
TRBV13	TRBD2	TRBJ2-5	NA	CASSYGGAGETQYF	TGTGCCAGCAGCTACGGGGGGGCCGGTGAGACCCAGTACTTC
TRBV7-9	NA	TRBJ1-1	NA	CASSLVRESEAFF	TGTGCCAGCAGCTTAGTCAGGGAGTCTGAAGCTTTCTTT
TRBV2	NA	TRBJ1-1	NA	CASSLNGEWGTEAFF	TGTGCCAGCAGTTTAAACGGGGAGTGGGGCACTGAAGCTTTCTTT
TRBV5-6	TRBD1	TRBJ1-1	NA	CASSSGTGASEAFF	TGTGCCAGCAGCTCCGGGACAGGAGCATCTGAAGCTTTCTTT
TRBV18	NA	TRBJ2-5	NA	CASSQGETQYF	TGTGCCAGCTCACAGGGAGAGACCCAGTACTTC
TRBV20-1	NA	TRBJ2-1	NA	CSARNNEQFF	TGCAGTGCTAGAAATAATGAGCAGTTCTTC
TRBV11-2	TRBD1	TRBJ1-2	medium-sized	CASSLDRQGAGYTF	TGTGCCAGCAGCTTAGATCGTCAGGGGGCTGGCTACACCTTC
TRBV2	NA	TRBJ2-7	NA	CASSRDTTSQQYF	TGTGCCAGCAGTCGGGACACAACTTCTCAGCAGTACTTC
TRBV4-3	NA	TRBJ2-3	NA	CASSQDYRGGSDTQYF	TGCGCCAGCAGCCAGGATTACAGGGGGGGGTCAGATACGCAGTATTTT
TRBV30	NA	TRBJ2-2	NA	CAWRGDFTGELFF	TGTGCCTGGAGGGGGGACTTCACCGGGGAGCTGTTTTTT
TRBV28	NA	TRBJ1-2	once	CASSLGGGFNYGYTF	TGTGCCAGCAGTTTGGGAGGGGGATTTAACTATGGCTACACCTTC
TRBV30	NA	TRBJ1-2	NA	CAWRGSGYTF	TGTGCCTGGAGAGGTAGTGGCTACACCTTC
TRBV5-1	NA	TRBJ2-1	few	CASSPRSGPWNEQFF	TGCGCCAGCAGCCCCAGGAGCGGGCCCTGGAATGAGCAGTTCTTC
TRBV5-5	NA	TRBJ1-5	NA	CASSLLKAVGDNQPQHF	TGTGCCAGCAGCCTACTCAAGGCCGTGGGCGACAATCAGCCCCAGCATTTT
TRBV9	NA	TRBJ1-2	NA	CASSVNGGYGYTF	TGTGCCAGCAGCGTAAATGGGGGTTATGGCTACACCTTC
TRBV18	NA	TRBJ1-1	NA	CASSPKGVTEAFF	TGTGCCAGCTCACCTAAGGGAGTCACTGAAGCTTTCTTT
TRBV2	TRBD1	TRBJ1-6	NA	CASNEQGQNSPLHF	TGTGCCAGCAATGAACAGGGGCAGAATTCACCCCTCCACTTT
TRBV5-1	NA	TRBJ2-7	NA	CASSPLPGPYEQYF	TGCGCCAGCAGCCCCCTTCCCGGGCCCTACGAGCAGTACTTC
TRBV2	TRBD1	TRBJ2-5	NA	CASSSAPQGAKETQYF	TGTGCCAGCAGTTCGGCCCCGCAGGGGGCTAAGGAGACCCAGTACTTC
TRBV21-1	NA	TRBJ2-1	NA	CASSMHYSTGGGLGTYSYNEQFF	TGTGCCAGCAGCATGCACTATTCGACAGGGGGAGGTTTAGGGACTTACTCCTACAATGAGCAGTTCTTC
TRBV5-1	TRBD1	TRBJ1-1	few	CASSLDTGASEAFF	TGCGCCAGCAGCCTAGATACAGGGGCATCTGAAGCTTTCTTT
TRBV19	NA	TRBJ1-3	NA	CASSIGLLSGNTIYF	TGTGCCAGTAGTATCGGGCTCCTCTCTGGAAACACCATATATTTT
TRBV6-5	TRBD1	TRBJ2-1	few	CASSSTGTGSYNEQFF	TGTGCCAGCAGTTCAACCGGGACAGGGTCCTACAATGAGCAGTTCTTC
TRBV19	NA	TRBJ1-5	NA	CASRNQGGNQPQHF	TGTGCCAGTAGGAATCAGGGAGGCAATCAGCCCCAGCATTTT
TRBV19	TRBD1	TRBJ1-1	NA	CASSRDRGGNTEAFF	TGTGCCAGTAGCCGGGACAGGGGGGGGAACACTGAAGCTTTCTTT
TRBV30	NA	TRBJ2-1	few	CAWSTLAWNEQFF	TGTGCCTGGAGTACCCTAGCGTGGAATGAGCAGTTCTTC
TRBV5-6	TRBD2	TRBJ2-1	NA	CASSSLAGAPGSSYNEQFF	TGTGCCAGCAGCTCTCTAGCGGGGGCCCCCGGGAGCTCCTACAATGAGCAGTTCTTC
TRBV29-1	NA	TRBJ2-5	NA	CSALSRAQETQYF	TGCAGCGCTCTGTCGAGGGCACAAGAGACCCAGTACTTC
TRBV5-4	TRBD2	TRBJ2-1	once	CASSPGTSGRPNEQFF	TGTGCCAGCAGCCCGGGGACTAGCGGGAGGCCCAATGAGCAGTTCTTC
TRBV6-1	TRBD1	TRBJ1-5	NA	CASRDRGDQPQHF	TGTGCCAGCAGGGACAGGGGGGATCAGCCCCAGCATTTT
TRBV28	TRBD1	TRBJ2-6	once	CASSSSDRAGANVLTF	TGTGCCAGCAGTTCCTCGGACAGGGCTGGGGCCAACGTCCTGACTTTC